These T cell receptor beta chains were read from a single sample in a study of regulatory T cells in long-lasting Graves disease. TCRdb ran MiXCR on the multiplex PCR reads and lists one entry per CDR3 protein. This table holds about 540,000 distinct CDR3 sequences, about 13% found once. This sample also belongs to another study, concerning T cells in Graves' hyperthyroidism and ophthalmopathy.

Sequencing used peripheral blood mononuclear cells (PBMCs), obtained at new diagnosis, from a patient treated with antithyroid drugs. The receptors stem from a man between 25 and 39 years old with Graves disease. CDR3s include the opening cysteine and the closing phenylalanine or tryptophan. Fields, in order: CDR3 length, clone size, V gene, D gene, J gene, CDR3 DNA, CDR3 protein. D genes are given only for firm matches. Part of the rows lack a size; the others show once, few, many or a class for expanded clones.

len: 12; abundance: -; v_gene: TRBV2; d_gene: -; j_gene: TRBJ1-1; CDR3nt: TGTGCCAGCATTGGGGGGCTGACTGAAGCTTTCTTT; CDR3aa: CASIGGLTEAFF
len: 16; abundance: few; v_gene: TRBV13; d_gene: TRBD2; j_gene: TRBJ2-2; CDR3nt: TGTGCCAGCAGCTTCCCGACTAGCGGGAGATCCGGGGAGCTGTTTTTT; CDR3aa: CASSFPTSGRSGELFF
len: 14; abundance: -; v_gene: TRBV24-1; d_gene: -; j_gene: TRBJ2-1; CDR3nt: TGTGCCACCGGAGGGCAGGGGTTTCGGAATGAGCAGTTCTTC; CDR3aa: CATGGQGFRNEQFF
len: 16; abundance: many; v_gene: TRBV11-2; d_gene: -; j_gene: TRBJ1-2; CDR3nt: TGTGCCAGCAGCCTCGGGGGCAGTGGGACTAACTATGGCTACACCTTC; CDR3aa: CASSLGGSGTNYGYTF
len: 14; abundance: -; v_gene: TRBV20-1; d_gene: TRBD1; j_gene: TRBJ2-5; CDR3nt: TGCAGTGCTGGGAGAGGGACAGGGGGAGAGACCCAGTACTTC; CDR3aa: CSAGRGTGGETQYF
len: 13; abundance: many; v_gene: TRBV7-9; d_gene: -; j_gene: TRBJ2-3; CDR3nt: TGTGCCAGCAGCTCAGGGTTCGCAGATACGCAGTATTTT; CDR3aa: CASSSGFADTQYF
len: 17; abundance: -; v_gene: TRBV25-1; d_gene: TRBD1; j_gene: TRBJ2-5; CDR3nt: TGTGCCAGCAGTGCTTTTAGGGACAGGGACCACCAAGAGACCCAGTACTTC; CDR3aa: CASSAFRDRDHQETQYF
len: 14; abundance: -; v_gene: TRBV6-4; d_gene: TRBD1; j_gene: TRBJ2-7; CDR3nt: TGTGCCAGCAGTGGGACAGGGTATGAGGTCGAGCAGTACTTC; CDR3aa: CASSGTGYEVEQYF
len: 18; abundance: many; v_gene: TRBV15; d_gene: -; j_gene: TRBJ1-5; CDR3nt: TGTGCCACCAGCAGAGATCTCCCGGACAGCTATAGCAATCAGCCCCAGCATTTT; CDR3aa: CATSRDLPDSYSNQPQHF
len: 12; abundance: many; v_gene: TRBV2; d_gene: -; j_gene: TRBJ2-6; CDR3nt: TGTGCCAGCAGTGAAGCGCGTTTGGTCCTGACTTTC; CDR3aa: CASSEARLVLTF
len: 16; abundance: few; v_gene: TRBV6-1; d_gene: -; j_gene: TRBJ1-3; CDR3nt: TGTGCCAGCAGTGAACGTCTCGGCAGCTCTGGAAACACCATATATTTT; CDR3aa: CASSERLGSSGNTIYF
len: 16; abundance: few; v_gene: TRBV7-9; d_gene: -; j_gene: TRBJ1-3; CDR3nt: TGTGCCAGCAGCGCACGCAGGGCGGACTCTGGAAACACCATATATTTT; CDR3aa: CASSARRADSGNTIYF
len: 12; abundance: -; v_gene: TRBV20-1; d_gene: -; j_gene: TRBJ2-7; CDR3nt: TGCAGTGCCACGGAGAGCTCCTACGAGCAGTACTTC; CDR3aa: CSATESSYEQYF
len: 13; abundance: many; v_gene: TRBV20-1; d_gene: -; j_gene: TRBJ2-7; CDR3nt: TGCAGTGCTGTCGCGGAGACGAACTACGAGCAGTACTTC; CDR3aa: CSAVAETNYEQYF
len: 12; abundance: -; v_gene: TRBV5-6; d_gene: -; j_gene: TRBJ2-3; CDR3nt: TGTGCCAGCAGCTTGTTCGGGAGTGGTCAGAATTTT; CDR3aa: CASSLFGSGQNF
len: 14; abundance: -; v_gene: TRBV7-7; d_gene: TRBD2; j_gene: TRBJ2-1; CDR3nt: TGTGCCAGCAGCTTAGGACTAGCGGGAGAGACCCGGTACTTC; CDR3aa: CASSLGLAGETRYF
len: 15; abundance: few; v_gene: TRBV30; d_gene: TRBD2; j_gene: TRBJ2-7; CDR3nt: TGTGCCTGGAGTGTTGGAGCGGGGGCGTCCTACGAGCAGTACTTC; CDR3aa: CAWSVGAGASYEQYF
len: 17; abundance: few; v_gene: TRBV19; d_gene: -; j_gene: TRBJ1-5; CDR3nt: TGTGCCAGTAGTCCCCGGTGGAGGCGGGGTAGCAATCAGCCCCAGCATTTT; CDR3aa: CASSPRWRRGSNQPQHF
len: 15; abundance: many; v_gene: TRBV5-5; d_gene: -; j_gene: TRBJ2-7; CDR3nt: TGTGCCAGCAGCTTGGAGGGGACTGTTGCCTACGAGCAGTACTTC; CDR3aa: CASSLEGTVAYEQYF
len: 16; abundance: once; v_gene: TRBV24-1; d_gene: -; j_gene: TRBJ1-5; CDR3nt: TGTGCCACCAGTGATTATCAGTCTCTTAGCAATCAGCCCCAGCATTTT; CDR3aa: CATSDYQSLSNQPQHF
len: 16; abundance: -; v_gene: TRBV12-5; d_gene: -; j_gene: TRBJ2-7; CDR3nt: TGTGCTAGTGAAACCACATCGGGCGGCTTTTCCTACGAGCAGTACTTC; CDR3aa: CASETTSGGFSYEQYF
len: 13; abundance: -; v_gene: TRBV24-1; d_gene: -; j_gene: TRBJ2-1; CDR3nt: TGTGCCACCAGTCCCCAGGGTTCTTTTGAGCAGTTCTTC; CDR3aa: CATSPQGSFEQFF
len: 14; abundance: many; v_gene: TRBV28; d_gene: TRBD1; j_gene: TRBJ2-5; CDR3nt: TGTGCCAGCAGAGGACAGGGGGCAAAAGAGACCCAGTACTTC; CDR3aa: CASRGQGAKETQYF
len: 16; abundance: -; v_gene: TRBV9; d_gene: TRBD2; j_gene: TRBJ2-3; CDR3nt: TGTGCCAGCAGCGTAGGATTAGCGGGAGGAGCAGATACGCAGTATTTT; CDR3aa: CASSVGLAGGADTQYF
len: 15; abundance: -; v_gene: TRBV2; d_gene: TRBD1; j_gene: TRBJ2-2; CDR3nt: TGTGCCAGCCGCACAGGGGTCGGAAACACCGGGGAGCTGTTTTTT; CDR3aa: CASRTGVGNTGELFF
len: 16; abundance: few; v_gene: TRBV5-8; d_gene: -; j_gene: TRBJ2-2; CDR3nt: TGTGCCAGCAGCCTACGGACGGGCGTGAACACCAGGGAGCTGTTTTTT; CDR3aa: CASSLRTGVNTRELFF
len: 15; abundance: -; v_gene: TRBV11-2; d_gene: -; j_gene: TRBJ2-7; CDR3nt: TGTGCCAGCAGCTTAGTAGGGGGAGGATTCTACGAGCAGTACTTC; CDR3aa: CASSLVGGGFYEQYF
len: 18; abundance: many; v_gene: TRBV24-1; d_gene: TRBD2; j_gene: TRBJ2-3; CDR3nt: TGTGCCACCAGTGATTTGCCGGGACTAGCGGGAGAAGTGGATACGCAGTATTTT; CDR3aa: CATSDLPGLAGEVDTQYF
len: 19; abundance: once; v_gene: TRBV2; d_gene: TRBD2; j_gene: TRBJ2-1; CDR3nt: TGTGCCAGCAGTGAAGCTAGCGGGAGGCCCCCCCCTGCCTACAATGAGCAGTTCTTC; CDR3aa: CASSEASGRPPPAYNEQFF
len: 14; abundance: many; v_gene: TRBV24-1; d_gene: -; j_gene: TRBJ2-5; CDR3nt: TGTGCCACCAGTGGAGGAGGAGTCGGGGAGACCCAGTACTTC; CDR3aa: CATSGGGVGETQYF
len: 13; abundance: few; v_gene: TRBV3-1; d_gene: -; j_gene: TRBJ1-5; CDR3nt: TGTGCCAGCAGCCAAGATAGAAGTCAGCCCCAGCATTTT; CDR3aa: CASSQDRSQPQHF
len: 17; abundance: many; v_gene: TRBV6-2/TRBV6-3; d_gene: -; j_gene: TRBJ2-3; CDR3nt: TGTGCCAGCAGTAGATGGGCGTCCTTCTCGGCGGGTAATACGCAGTATTTT; CDR3aa: CASSRWASFSAGNTQYF
len: 15; abundance: few; v_gene: TRBV9; d_gene: TRBD2; j_gene: TRBJ2-1; CDR3nt: TGTGCCAGCAGCGCCCTAGCGGGTCCTTACAATGAGCAGTTCTTC; CDR3aa: CASSALAGPYNEQFF
len: 17; abundance: -; v_gene: TRBV15; d_gene: TRBD1; j_gene: TRBJ2-3; CDR3nt: TGTGCCACCAGCAGAGTGGAGACAGGGGACCCCGAAGATACGCAGTATTTT; CDR3aa: CATSRVETGDPEDTQYF
len: 15; abundance: many; v_gene: TRBV5-1; d_gene: -; j_gene: TRBJ2-1; CDR3nt: TGCGCCAGCAGCTTGGCACCAGGGACATCCAATGAGCAGTTCTTC; CDR3aa: CASSLAPGTSNEQFF
len: 13; abundance: many; v_gene: TRBV25-1; d_gene: -; j_gene: TRBJ2-5; CDR3nt: TGTGCCAGCAGTGAACCACCCCAAGAGACCCAGTACTTC; CDR3aa: CASSEPPQETQYF
len: 15; abundance: many; v_gene: TRBV12-3/TRBV12-4; d_gene: -; j_gene: TRBJ1-6; CDR3nt: TGTGCCAGCAATTACTACGGAGACTGGGGGGTTCCCCTCCACTTT; CDR3aa: CASNYYGDWGVPLHF
len: 15; abundance: many; v_gene: TRBV12-3/TRBV12-4; d_gene: TRBD1; j_gene: TRBJ2-5; CDR3nt: TGTGCCAGCAGTCTCCGGGACAGGCCTCGGGAGACCCAGTACTTC; CDR3aa: CASSLRDRPRETQYF
len: 13; abundance: -; v_gene: TRBV20-1; d_gene: TRBD2; j_gene: TRBJ2-1; CDR3nt: TGCAGTGCTTGGGAGGGCCTCAACAATGAGCAGTTCTTC; CDR3aa: CSAWEGLNNEQFF
len: 14; abundance: many; v_gene: TRBV5-1; d_gene: TRBD2; j_gene: TRBJ2-5; CDR3nt: TGCGCCAGCAGCTTGTTCGGGGGGGATGAGACCCAGTACTTC; CDR3aa: CASSLFGGDETQYF
len: 15; abundance: many; v_gene: TRBV5-1; d_gene: -; j_gene: TRBJ1-1; CDR3nt: TGTGCCAGCAGCTTAGGGCGGGGGCGAGGGACTGAAGCTTTCTTT; CDR3aa: CASSLGRGRGTEAFF
len: 12; abundance: many; v_gene: TRBV30; d_gene: -; j_gene: TRBJ2-7; CDR3nt: TGTGCCTGGAGTGGTGGGGCCTACGAGCAGTACTTC; CDR3aa: CAWSGGAYEQYF
len: 11; abundance: many; v_gene: TRBV20-1; d_gene: TRBD2; j_gene: TRBJ2-1; CDR3nt: TGCAGTGCTATTAGCGGGAATGAGCAGTTCTTC; CDR3aa: CSAISGNEQFF
len: 16; abundance: many; v_gene: TRBV2; d_gene: -; j_gene: TRBJ1-1; CDR3nt: TGTGCCAGCAGTGTAAGCAGGGGAGGCATGAACACTGAAGCTTTCTTT; CDR3aa: CASSVSRGGMNTEAFF